The following is a T cell receptor (beta chain) sequence with its context. Its antigen is currently unknown. This entry belongs to a study of CD8 T cells in Susac syndrome. RNA in amounts of roughly 0.5 to 1 ug was reverse transcribed with random hexamers. Amplification of the TCR beta CDR3 was carried out by immunoSEQ multiplex PCR, which spanned a total of 54 Vbeta and 13 Jbeta segments. TCRdb fed the immunoSEQ multiplex PCR reads into MiXCR, producing one record per CDR3 protein. Here the sample spans about 430,000 distinct CDR3 sequences, around 83% being singletons. The authors sequenced TCR beta from blood CD8+ and CD4+ T cells. TEMRA cells were enriched by FACS, and CD4+ and CD8+ T cells were negatively isolated. Overall study findings and caveats: The study conceded that relatively few individuals underwent its TCR sequencing and HLA analysis.

Source material: CD8+ T cells from PBMCs. This clonotype was obtained from a human donor with multiple sclerosis.

The CDR3 DNA sequence: TGCAGCGCCTTTAATGAAAAACTGTTTTTT. As protein: CSAFNEKLFF. The rearrangement joins TRBV29-1 to TRBJ1-4; D gene unclear. Germline V gene data show CDR1 as SQVTM and CDR2 as ANQGSEA. The length of the CDR3 is 10 residues. The V gene lost 7 bases and the J gene lost 4 bases, with 4 bases spanning the gap.